The 7 T cell receptor beta chains listed next were all sequenced from one sample in a study of blood T cell repertoires in COVID-19. Sequencing used immunoSEQ multiplex PCR; TCRdb keeps in-frame clones, though not all of them. The table records a few hundred thousand clones, around 90% of them present only once. Sequenced input: peripheral blood. The receptors shown here come from a woman aged 40 to 50 with COVID-19, enrolled during active disease.

V and J are TRBV18 and TRBJ1-5; 10 nucleotides match TRBD1. J was trimmed by 1 base and V by 4 bases; bases with no gene match: 1. Germline V CDR1 and CDR2: KGHSH, LQKENI. The CDR3 spans 15 residues. The chain's CDR3 is CASSLTGGSNQPQHF. The CDR3 nucleotides are TGTGCCAGCTCACTGACAGGGGGCAGCAATCAGCCCCAGCATTTT.

CDR3 loop: CASKRADKETQYF. DNA of the CDR3: TGTGCCAGCAAAAGGGCGGACAAAGAGACCCAGTACTTC. V is TRBV28 and J is TRBJ2-5; D is perhaps TRBD1 (5 bases). V gave up 7 bases and J gave up 3 bases, with 12 bases separating them. Germline V gene data show CDR1 as MDHEN and CDR2 as SYDVKM. The CDR3 contains 13 residues. Full variable domain (rest looked up from reference TRBV28 and TRBJ2-5): DVKVTQSSRYLVKRTGEKVFLECVQDMDHENMFWYRQDPGLGLRLIYFSYDVKMKEKGDIPEGYSVSREKKERFSLILESASTNQTSMYLCASKRADKETQYFGPGTRLLVL.

The chain recombines TRBV3-1 (or the pseudogene TRBV3-2) with TRBJ2-1; 14 bases agree with TRBD2. The V and J ends lost 5 bases and 0 bases, in that order; junction bases with no gene match: 9. Germline loops: CDR1 LGHDT, CDR2 YNNKEL (reference sequence). The CDR3 loop spans 19 amino acids. Written as DNA, the CDR3 is TGTGCCAGCAGCAACAGACTAGCGGGAGGGATCTTCTCCTACAATGAGCAGTTCTTC. This sequence encodes CASSNRLAGGIFSYNEQFF.

The rearrangement links TRBV7-8 to TRBJ1-2; the D gene is possibly TRBD1 (6 bases). Germline V lookup: CDR1 SGHVS, CDR2 FQNEAQ. V dropped 1 base and J dropped 8 bases, with 20 bases sitting between them. There are 16 residues in the CDR3. CDR3 nucleotides: TGTGCCAGCAGCTTAGTTCGGGGGGGCGGACTAGGAGGCTACACCTTC. Its translation: CASSLVRGGGLGGYTF.

The chain carries TRBV4-3 and TRBJ1-1; a weak D match, TRBD1 (5 bases). V was pared by 0 bases and J by 5 bases, with 16 bases between. The CDR3 totals 16 residues. The germline V gene encodes CDR1 LGHNA and CDR2 YSLEER. The CDR3 DNA sequence: TGCGCCAGCAGCCAAGATAGACGTCAGGGTTGGACTGAAGCTTTCTTT. Translated: CASSQDRRQGWTEAFF.

This clone was observed a single time. This may stem from a read error, because a much larger clone lies one nucleotide away. The identical CDR3 is also encoded by other nucleotide sequences in the sample. This sequence joins TRBV5-1 and TRBJ1-1, with a weak D call TRBD1 (5 bases). Germline V lookup: CDR1 SGHRS, CDR2 YFSETQ. This CDR3 spans 13 amino acids. V lost 2 bases and J 2 bases, leaving 7 bases between the germline ends. The CDR3 DNA reads TGCGCCAGCAGCTTCCAGGGTAACACTGAAGCTTTCTTT. Amino acid sequence: CASSFQGNTEAFF.

A note on this clone: At one end the junction does not follow the germline gene, possibly because of a read error. The V and J genes are TRBV7-7 and TRBJ1-1; the D gene is possibly TRBD1 (5 bases). The CDR3 has 14 amino acids. The germline V gene encodes CDR1 SSHAT and CDR2 FNYEAQ (reference sequence). CDR3 DNA sequence: TGTGCTAGCAGCGCTCTGGGGGGGGGCACTGAAGCTTTCTTT. Its protein product is CASSALGGGTEAFF.